Listed below are T cell receptor beta chains from one sample, sequenced in a study of blood T cells in healthy people across ages. TCRdb re-called the 5' RACE reads through MiXCR, storing one row per CDR3 protein. The sample shows over a million distinct CDR3 sequences, 42% of them seen only once. Sequences were obtained from blood. These receptors all come from a young woman in good health. Each CDR3 is given with its conserved first and last residue. The order of the fields is V gene, J gene, D gene, clone size, CDR3 protein, CDR3 DNA. A D gene is named only where the DNA matches it firmly. Clone size is stated in some rows and not others, as once, few, many or a class when expanded.

TRBV30,TRBJ2-1,.,.,CAWSEPIADQDNEQFF,TGTGCCTGGAGTGAGCCCATAGCGGACCAGGACAATGAGCAGTTCTTC
TRBV6-1,TRBJ2-7,.,.,CASSDEGGLEQYF,TGTGCCAGCAGTGACGAGGGGGGATTGGAGCAGTACTTC
TRBV13,TRBJ2-1,.,once,CASSPLASPYEQFF,TGTGCCAGCAGCCCACTAGCTTCCCCCTACGAGCAGTTCTTC
TRBV5-1,TRBJ1-3,TRBD1,.,CASSAGQAGNTIYF,TGCGCCAGCAGCGCAGGACAGGCTGGAAACACCATATATTTT
TRBV30,TRBJ1-2,.,.,CAWSSRNRPNYGYTF,TGTGCCTGGAGTTCCAGGAACCGACCTAACTATGGCTACACCTTC
TRBV28,TRBJ2-4,.,once,CASRSGGLDVQYF,TGTGCCAGCAGGTCCGGGGGGCTGGACGTTCAGTACTTC
TRBV4-1,TRBJ2-7,TRBD2,.,CASSQKGLAGEQYF,TGCGCCAGCAGCCAGAAGGGACTAGCAGGCGAGCAGTACTTC
TRBV5-1,TRBJ2-7,TRBD1,.,CASSLVDRGAYEQYF,TGCGCCAGCAGCTTGGTGGACAGGGGGGCCTACGAGCAGTACTTC
TRBV12-3/TRBV12-4,TRBJ2-7,.,.,CASSNTPEQYF,TGTGCCAGCAGTAACACCCCCGAGCAGTACTTC
TRBV12-3/TRBV12-4,TRBJ1-2,.,few,CASTRTPQAPNYGYTF,TGTGCCAGCACCAGGACCCCTCAAGCCCCCAACTATGGCTACACCTTC
TRBV7-3,TRBJ2-3,TRBD2,.,CASSSTSGDTDTQYF,TGTGCCAGCAGCTCGACTAGCGGGGACACAGATACGCAGTATTTT
TRBV12-3/TRBV12-4,TRBJ1-5,.,few,CASSWGANQPQHF,TGTGCCAGCAGCTGGGGGGCCAATCAGCCCCAGCATTTT
TRBV20-1,TRBJ1-1,.,.,CSARDRDQNTEAFF,TGCAGTGCTAGAGACAGGGACCAGAACACTGAAGCTTTCTTT
TRBV20-1,TRBJ1-6,.,.,CRARDLVTADYNSPLHF,TGCAGGGCTAGAGATTTGGTGACAGCGGATTATAATTCACCCCTCCACTTT
TRBV20-1,TRBJ2-3,.,.,CSAIAPGSPDTQYF,TGCAGTGCTATAGCCCCAGGGAGCCCAGATACGCAGTATTTT
TRBV3-1,TRBJ2-3,TRBD1,.,CASSHQRLGQGGDTQYF,TGTGCCAGCAGCCACCAACGGTTAGGACAGGGGGGGGATACGCAGTATTTT
TRBV5-1,TRBJ2-7,TRBD1,once,CASGLRQGAYEQYF,TGCGCCAGCGGCTTGAGACAGGGGGCCTACGAGCAGTACTTC
TRBV3-1,TRBJ1-2,.,few,CASSQDLGGPYGYTF,TGTGCCAGCAGCCAAGATCTGGGGGGGCCATATGGCTACACCTTC
TRBV27,TRBJ2-7,.,few,CASRIGRNLGEQYF,TGTGCCAGCAGGATAGGACGGAACCTGGGCGAGCAGTACTTC
TRBV2,TRBJ2-5,.,.,CASSPSLGYNEQYF,TGTGCCAGCAGCCCTAGCTTAGGGTACAATGAGCAGTACTTC
TRBV20-1,TRBJ1-2,.,few,CSAIAGGRDYGYTF,TGCAGCGCTATTGCCGGAGGGAGGGACTATGGCTACACCTTC
TRBV13,TRBJ2-5,TRBD2,.,CASSSSGILQETQYF,TGTGCCAGCAGCTCTAGCGGGATACTTCAAGAGACCCAGTACTTC
TRBV7-9,TRBJ2-7,TRBD2,.,CASTLTSGNHEQYF,TGTGCCAGCACCCTCACTAGCGGGAACCATGAGCAGTACTTC
TRBV4-1,TRBJ2-3,.,.,CASSQVATGLTDTQYF,TGCGCCAGCAGCCAAGTTGCAACAGGACTCACAGATACGCAGTATTTT
TRBV12-3/TRBV12-4,TRBJ2-3,.,.,CATKKGPNTDTQYF,TGTGCTACCAAGAAGGGACCAAACACAGATACGCAGTATTTT